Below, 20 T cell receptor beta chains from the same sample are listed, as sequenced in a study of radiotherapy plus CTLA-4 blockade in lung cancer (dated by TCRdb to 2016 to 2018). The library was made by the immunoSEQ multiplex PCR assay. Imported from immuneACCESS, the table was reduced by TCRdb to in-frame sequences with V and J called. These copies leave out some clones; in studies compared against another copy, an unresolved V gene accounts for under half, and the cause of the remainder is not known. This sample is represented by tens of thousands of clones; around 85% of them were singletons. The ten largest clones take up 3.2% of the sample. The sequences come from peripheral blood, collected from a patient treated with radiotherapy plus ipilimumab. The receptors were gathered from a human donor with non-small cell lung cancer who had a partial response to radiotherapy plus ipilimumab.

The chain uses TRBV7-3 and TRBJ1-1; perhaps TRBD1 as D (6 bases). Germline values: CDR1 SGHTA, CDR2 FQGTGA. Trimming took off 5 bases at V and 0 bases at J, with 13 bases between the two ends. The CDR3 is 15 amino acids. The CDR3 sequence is CASSLNRDMNTEAFF. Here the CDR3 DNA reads TGTGCCAGCAGCCTCAACCGGGACATGAACACTGAAGCTTTCTTT.

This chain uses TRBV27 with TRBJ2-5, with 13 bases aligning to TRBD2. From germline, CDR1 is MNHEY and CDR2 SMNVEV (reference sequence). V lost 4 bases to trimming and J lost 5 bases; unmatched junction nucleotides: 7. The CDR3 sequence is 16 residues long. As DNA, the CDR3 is TGTGCCAGCAGTTCCCGGACTAGCGGGGGTGAGGAGACCCAGTACTTC. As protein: CASSSRTSGGEETQYF.

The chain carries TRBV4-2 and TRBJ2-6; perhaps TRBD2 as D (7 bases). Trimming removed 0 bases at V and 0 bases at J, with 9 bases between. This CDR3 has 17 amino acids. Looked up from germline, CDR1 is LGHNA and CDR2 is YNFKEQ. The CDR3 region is CASSQDGGPSGANVLTF. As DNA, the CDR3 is TGTGCCAGCAGCCAAGACGGGGGGCCCTCTGGGGCCAACGTCCTGACTTTC.

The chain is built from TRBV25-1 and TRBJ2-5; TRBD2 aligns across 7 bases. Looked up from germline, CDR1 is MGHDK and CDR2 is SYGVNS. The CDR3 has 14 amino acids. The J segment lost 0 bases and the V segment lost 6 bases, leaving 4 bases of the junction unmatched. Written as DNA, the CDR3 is TGTGCCAGCAGGTTTAGCGGGTACCAAGAGACCCAGTACTTC. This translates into CASRFSGYQETQYF.

The DNA for the CDR3 is TGTGCCAGCAGTTACTCAAGGGAGGGGAAAGGCTACACCTTC. It yields the protein CASSYSREGKGYTF. J is TRBJ1-2 and V is TRBV6-5, with D possibly TRBD1 on 5 matching bases. CDR3 length: 14 amino acids. CDR1 is MNHEY, CDR2 SVGAGI, per germline. V was clipped by 0 bases and J by 8 bases, with 13 bases between them.

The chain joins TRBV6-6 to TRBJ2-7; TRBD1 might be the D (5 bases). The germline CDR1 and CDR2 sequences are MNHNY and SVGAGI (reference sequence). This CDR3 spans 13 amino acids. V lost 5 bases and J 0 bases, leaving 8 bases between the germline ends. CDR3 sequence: CASSPGLSYEQYF. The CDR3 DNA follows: TGTGCCAGCAGTCCAGGGCTCTCCTACGAGCAGTACTTC.

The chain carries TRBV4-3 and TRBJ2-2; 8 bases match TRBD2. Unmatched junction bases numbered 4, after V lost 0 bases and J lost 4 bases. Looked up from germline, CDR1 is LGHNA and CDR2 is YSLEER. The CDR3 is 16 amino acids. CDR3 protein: CASSQDAGGTTGELFF. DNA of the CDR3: TGCGCCAGCAGCCAAGATGCGGGGGGCACCACCGGGGAGCTGTTTTTT.

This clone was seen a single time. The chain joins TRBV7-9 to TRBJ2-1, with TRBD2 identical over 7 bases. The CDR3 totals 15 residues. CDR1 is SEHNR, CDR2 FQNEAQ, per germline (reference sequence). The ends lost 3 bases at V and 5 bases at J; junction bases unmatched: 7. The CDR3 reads CASSLDAGEHNEQFF. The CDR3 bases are TGTGCCAGCAGCTTGGATGCGGGGGAGCACAATGAGCAGTTCTTC.

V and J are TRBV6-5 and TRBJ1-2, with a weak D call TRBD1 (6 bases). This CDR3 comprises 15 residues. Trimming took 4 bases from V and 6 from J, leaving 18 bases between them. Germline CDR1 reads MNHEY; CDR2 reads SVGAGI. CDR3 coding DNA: TGTGCCAGCAGTTTCTTACAGGGCATCAGGGATGGCTACACCTTC. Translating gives CASSFLQGIRDGYTF.

This CDR3 reads CASSVGGGYEQYF. The CDR3 DNA follows: TGTGCCAGCAGTGTCGGGGGAGGCTACGAGCAGTACTTC. The chain combines TRBV2 with TRBJ2-7; the D gene is possibly TRBD2 (6 bases). V was clipped by 4 bases and J by 3 bases, with 10 bases between them. This CDR3 spans 13 amino acids. Germline V lookup: CDR1 SNHLY, CDR2 FYNNEI.

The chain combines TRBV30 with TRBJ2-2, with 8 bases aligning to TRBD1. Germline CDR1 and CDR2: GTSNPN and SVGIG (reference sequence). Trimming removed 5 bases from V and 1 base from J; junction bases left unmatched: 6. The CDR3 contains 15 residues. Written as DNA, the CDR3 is TGTGCCTGGCAAACCGGGACAGGGAACACCGGGGAGCTGTTTTTT. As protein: CAWQTGTGNTGELFF.

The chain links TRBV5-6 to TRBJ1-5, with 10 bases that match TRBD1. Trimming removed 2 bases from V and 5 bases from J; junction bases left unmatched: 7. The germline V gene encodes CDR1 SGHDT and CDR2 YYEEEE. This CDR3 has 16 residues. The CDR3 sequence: CASSFGRQGAYQPQHF. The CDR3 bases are TGTGCCAGCAGCTTTGGCCGACAGGGGGCTTATCAGCCCCAGCATTTT.

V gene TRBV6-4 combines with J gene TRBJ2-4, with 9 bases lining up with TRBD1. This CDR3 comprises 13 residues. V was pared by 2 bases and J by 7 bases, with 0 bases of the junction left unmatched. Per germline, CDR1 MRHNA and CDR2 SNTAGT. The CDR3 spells CASSDGTGNIQYF. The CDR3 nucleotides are TGTGCCAGCAGTGACGGGACAGGGAACATTCAGTACTTC.

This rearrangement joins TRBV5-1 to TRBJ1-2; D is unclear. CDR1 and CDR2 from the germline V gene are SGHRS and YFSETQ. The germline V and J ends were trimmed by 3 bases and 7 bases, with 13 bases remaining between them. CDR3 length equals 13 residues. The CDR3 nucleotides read TGCGCCAGCAGCTCCGGTGAGGGCAGTGGCTACACCTTC. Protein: CASSSGEGSGYTF.

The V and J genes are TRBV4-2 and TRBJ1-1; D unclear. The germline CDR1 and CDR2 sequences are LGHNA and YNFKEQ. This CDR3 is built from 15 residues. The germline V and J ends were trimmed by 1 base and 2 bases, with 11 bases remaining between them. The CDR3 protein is CASSQGAGDNTEAFF. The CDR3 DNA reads TGTGCCAGCAGCCAAGGGGCGGGAGACAACACTGAAGCTTTCTTT.

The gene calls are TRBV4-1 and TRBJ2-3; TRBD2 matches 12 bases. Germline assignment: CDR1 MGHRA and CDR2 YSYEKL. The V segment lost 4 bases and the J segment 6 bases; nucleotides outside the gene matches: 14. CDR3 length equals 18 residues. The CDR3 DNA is TGCGCCAGCAGCCGAGGCCCTACTAGCGGGGGGAGTGAGGATACGCAGTATTTT. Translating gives CASSRGPTSGGSEDTQYF.

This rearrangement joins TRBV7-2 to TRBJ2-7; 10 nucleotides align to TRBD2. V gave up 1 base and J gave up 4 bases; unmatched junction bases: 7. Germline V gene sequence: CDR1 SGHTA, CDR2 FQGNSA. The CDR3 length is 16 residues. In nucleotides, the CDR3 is TGTGCCAGCAGCTTAGGCGGCTTAGCGGGGGGTTACGAGCAGTACTTC. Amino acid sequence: CASSLGGLAGGYEQYF.

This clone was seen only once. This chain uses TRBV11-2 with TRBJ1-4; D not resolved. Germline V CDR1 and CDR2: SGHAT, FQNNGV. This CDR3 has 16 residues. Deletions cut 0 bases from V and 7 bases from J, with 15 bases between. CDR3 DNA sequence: TGTGCCAGCAGCTTAGACTGGAGGGTACGGGTTGAAAAACTGTTTTTT. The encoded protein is CASSLDWRVRVEKLFF.

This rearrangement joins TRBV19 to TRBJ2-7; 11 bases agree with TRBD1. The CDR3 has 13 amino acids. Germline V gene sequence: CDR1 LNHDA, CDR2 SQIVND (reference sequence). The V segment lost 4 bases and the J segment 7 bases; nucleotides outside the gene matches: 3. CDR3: CASSRGQGEEQYF. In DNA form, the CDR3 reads TGTGCCAGTAGTAGGGGACAGGGGGAAGAGCAGTACTTC.

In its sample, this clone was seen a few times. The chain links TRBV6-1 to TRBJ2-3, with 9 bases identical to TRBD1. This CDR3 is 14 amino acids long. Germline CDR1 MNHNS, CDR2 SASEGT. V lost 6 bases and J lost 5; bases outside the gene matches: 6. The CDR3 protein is CASRVGQGLDTQYF. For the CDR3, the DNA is TGTGCCAGCAGGGTGGGACAGGGACTAGATACGCAGTATTTT.